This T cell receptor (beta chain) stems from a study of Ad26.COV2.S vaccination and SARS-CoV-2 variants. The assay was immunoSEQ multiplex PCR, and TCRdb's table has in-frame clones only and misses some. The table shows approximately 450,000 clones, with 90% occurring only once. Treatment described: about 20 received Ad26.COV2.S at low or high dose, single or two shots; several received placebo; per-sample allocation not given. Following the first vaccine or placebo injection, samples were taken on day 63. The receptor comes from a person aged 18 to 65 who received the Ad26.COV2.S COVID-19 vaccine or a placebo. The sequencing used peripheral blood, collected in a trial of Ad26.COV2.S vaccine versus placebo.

The CDR3 loop reads CASSFASGVYNEQFF. In DNA form, the CDR3 reads TGTGCCAGCAGTTTTGCTAGCGGGGTATACAATGAGCAGTTCTTC. The gene calls are TRBV28 and TRBJ2-1; 9 bases fit TRBD2. With 3 bases clipped from V and 4 bases from J, the junction kept 4 bases outside the gene matches. The germline CDR1 and CDR2 sequences are MDHEN and SYDVKM. CDR3 length: 15 residues.